A selection of T cell receptor beta chains follows, all from one sample in a study of T cell responses to AZD1222 COVID-19 vaccine. Assay used: immunoSEQ multiplex PCR; TCRdb lists only in-frame clones, some missing. The sample contains 100,000 to 150,000 clones, 85% to 90% of which appear only once. The sequencing here drew on peripheral blood, taken 28 days after the second AZD1222 dose. The source is an adult who received the AZD1222 COVID-19 vaccine. The CDR3 runs from the conserved cysteine through the conserved F or W. Fields, in order: V gene, CDR3 protein.

v_gene: TRBV11-1
CDR3aa: CASSARTGTNNYGYTF

v_gene: TRBV11-3
CDR3aa: CASSLGSDREAGELFF

v_gene: TRBV6-2/TRBV6-3
CDR3aa: CASSYSKQGSTDTQYF

v_gene: TRBV3-1/TRBV3-2
CDR3aa: CASSPRDRGNKLFF

v_gene: TRBV5-1
CDR3aa: CASSLALDTDTQYF

v_gene: TRBV18
CDR3aa: CASSTGGTGANVLTF

v_gene: TRBV7-8
CDR3aa: CASSSTGGITDTQYF

v_gene: TRBV13
CDR3aa: CASGPGLKETQYF

v_gene: TRBV6-5
CDR3aa: CASKGQGASPLHF

v_gene: TRBV6-5
CDR3aa: CASRTSSADTQYF

v_gene: TRBV6-5
CDR3aa: CASVPLEDWGYTF

v_gene: TRBV5-4
CDR3aa: CASSRGGAQQETQYF

v_gene: TRBV19
CDR3aa: CASSISEAGELFF

v_gene: TRBV28
CDR3aa: CASSKTGTRLPNQPQHF

v_gene: TRBV5-1
CDR3aa: CASGWDRGGDSGNTIYF

v_gene: TRBV11-1
CDR3aa: CASSRDDRVRGYTF

v_gene: TRBV5-1
CDR3aa: CASSLRDSGQGTQYF

v_gene: TRBV4-3
CDR3aa: CASSQDGRTRAFF

v_gene: TRBV19
CDR3aa: CASSISGYGNTEAFF

v_gene: TRBV27
CDR3aa: CASTPLVGGPDTQYF

v_gene: TRBV5-1
CDR3aa: CASSLEQGNSPLHF

v_gene: TRBV18
CDR3aa: CASSPQAVAEQFF

v_gene: TRBV25-1
CDR3aa: CASSTPGDYGYTF

v_gene: TRBV27
CDR3aa: CASSYRDAGNTEAFF

v_gene: TRBV12-3/TRBV12-4
CDR3aa: CASSSQGTGGYTF

v_gene: TRBV3-1/TRBV3-2
CDR3aa: CASSPLTGSEAFF

v_gene: TRBV3-1/TRBV3-2
CDR3aa: CASSQTSGSYEQYF

v_gene: TRBV5-4
CDR3aa: CASSRAGGPKNIQYF

v_gene: TRBV5-1
CDR3aa: CASSLYSAGNTIYF

v_gene: TRBV25-1
CDR3aa: CASMSWDYGPAGELFF